These 14 T cell receptor beta chains came from one sample sequenced in a study of post-analysis software for immune sequencing data. Overall study findings and caveats: Patients had higher frequencies than controls of a handful of TRBV segments, including TRBV5-6, TRBV5-1 and TRBV20-1.

cDNA libraries for TCR beta contained unique molecular identifiers. TCRdb recomputed calls from the PCR reads with MiXCR, one row per CDR3 protein. Of about 400,000 distinct CDR3 sequences listed, approximately 38% are singletons. Their cognate antigens are unknown. Sequenced: blood. The source of these receptors is a girl aged 10 to 17 with multiple sclerosis.

This clonotype was detected a few times. This sequence joins TRBV3-1 and TRBJ2-7; D unclear. Germline CDR1 is LGHDT and CDR2 is YNNKEL (reference sequence). The CDR3 runs to 13 residues. Trimming left V 4 bases short and J 3 bases short, with 10 bases between. Here the CDR3 DNA reads TGTGCCAGCAGCCCCTTGGGGATCTACGAGCAGTACTTC. It translates to CASSPLGIYEQYF.

The rearrangement uses TRBV20-1 and TRBJ2-1; 9 bases map to TRBD2. V dropped 1 base and J dropped 8; count of bases not matched to a gene: 6. Per the germline V gene, CDR1 is DFQATT and CDR2 is SNEGSKA (reference sequence). There are 14 residues in the CDR3. CDR3 residues: CSARGLAGLYEQFF. Here the CDR3 DNA reads TGCAGTGCTAGAGGCCTAGCGGGGTTGTATGAGCAGTTCTTC.

Only one count was recorded for this clonotype. The chain employs TRBV20-1 and TRBJ2-1, with D tentatively TRBD1 (6 bases). This CDR3 is 11 amino acids long. Looked up from germline, CDR1 is DFQATT and CDR2 is SNEGSKA (reference sequence). Trimming took off 4 bases at V and 9 bases at J, with 10 bases between the two ends. The CDR3 spells CSANQGLEQFF. Written as DNA, the CDR3 is TGCAGTGCTAATCAGGGGCTTGAGCAGTTCTTC.

The sample holds a few counts of this clonotype. This sequence joins TRBV5-5 and TRBJ2-7; D is perhaps TRBD1 or TRBD2 (5 bases each). Trimming stripped 4 bases from V and 3 bases from J, with 14 bases between. There are 14 residues in the CDR3. Germline V CDR1 and CDR2: SGHKS, YYEKEE (reference sequence). CDR3 amino acids: CASSTPGRIYEQYF. CDR3 DNA sequence: TGTGCCAGCAGCACACCGGGACGGATCTACGAGCAGTACTTC.

The chain employs TRBV15 and TRBJ1-5; D possibly corresponds to TRBD1 (6 bases). Germline V gives CDR1 LNHNV, CDR2 YYDKDF (reference sequence). Trimming removed 5 bases from V and 2 bases from J, with 10 bases in between. The CDR3 length is 14 residues. The CDR3, as DNA: TGTGCCACCAGCCCAGGGGTTCGCAATCAGCCCCAGCATTTT. Translating it yields CATSPGVRNQPQHF.

This clonotype appeared a few times. V gene TRBV29-1 combines with J gene TRBJ2-1; D ambiguous. Looked up from germline, CDR1 is SQVTM and CDR2 is ANQGSEA. The length of the CDR3 is 11 residues. The V gene lost 2 bases and the J gene lost 10 bases, with 9 bases spanning the gap. CDR3 in amino acids: CSVEQVDEQFF. The CDR3 DNA reads as TGCAGCGTTGAACAAGTCGACGAGCAGTTCTTC.

In its sample, this clonotype was seen many times. The rearrangement joins TRBV7-9 to TRBJ2-7; D is unclear. The germline V and J ends were trimmed by 5 bases and 4 bases, with 15 bases remaining between them. This CDR3 contains 14 residues. The germline V gene encodes CDR1 SEHNR and CDR2 FQNEAQ (reference sequence). CDR3 DNA: TGTGCCAGCAGCCCGGGCCAATCGAGTTACGAGCAGTACTTC. Translating it yields CASSPGQSSYEQYF. The full variable domain, rest sourced from reference TRBV7-9 and TRBJ2-7, is DTGVSQNPRHKITKRGQNVTFRCDPISEHNRLYWYRQTLGQGPEFLTYFQNEAQLEKSRLLSDRFSAERPKGSFSTLEIQRTEQGDSAMYLCASSPGQSSYEQYFGPGTRLTVT.

This rearrangement joins TRBV7-2 to TRBJ1-6; 7 bases line up with TRBD1. The CDR3 contains 15 residues. Germline V CDR1 and CDR2: SGHTA, FQGNSA. V lost 2 bases and J lost 8; bases outside the gene matches: 6. This CDR3 is CASSLLAGGDSPLHF. CDR3 nucleotides: TGTGCCAGCAGCTTACTAGCAGGGGGGGATTCACCCCTCCACTTT.

This chain connects TRBV9 to TRBJ1-6, with D perhaps TRBD1 (5 bases). Trimming removed 0 bases from V and 8 bases from J, with 12 bases in between. Per germline, CDR1 SGDLS and CDR2 YYNGEE. The CDR3 consists of 15 residues. This CDR3 is CASSVGGTLDSPLHF. CDR3 nucleotides: TGTGCCAGCAGCGTAGGGGGGACCCTCGATTCACCCCTCCACTTT.

The rearrangement links TRBV6-5 to TRBJ2-3; 12 bases agree with TRBD2. J lost 4 bases, V lost 0 bases, and 8 bases had no gene match. Germline V gives CDR1 MNHEY, CDR2 SVGAGI. The CDR3 is 18 residues long. The CDR3 coding sequence is TGTGCCAGCAGTTACTCCTCTGGACTAGCGGGGATGGCAGATACGCAGTATTTT. As protein: CASSYSSGLAGMADTQYF.

This chain connects TRBV2 to TRBJ2-7, with D possibly TRBD2 on 6 matching bases. The J call may be wrong; the DNA end is better matched by TRBJ2-4. CDR1 and CDR2 from the germline V gene are SNHLY and FYNNEI. This CDR3 comprises 12 residues. CDR3 residues: CASKEEGNIQYF. The DNA of the CDR3 is TGTGCCAGCAAGGAGGAGGGAAACATTCAGTACTTC.

The chain uses TRBV12-3 or TRBV12-4 and TRBJ2-5, with D unclear. Trimming shortened V by 1 base and J by 2 bases, and 8 bases separated the two germline ends. The CDR3 spans 14 residues. CDR3: CASSLGRRQETQYF. Written as DNA, the CDR3 is TGTGCCAGCAGTTTAGGCCGGCGGCAAGAGACCCAGTACTTC.

V is TRBV19 and J is TRBJ2-7; D is possibly TRBD1 (5 bases). V was clipped by 1 base and J by 1 base, with 8 bases between them. The CDR3 sequence is 14 residues long. Per germline, CDR1 LNHDA and CDR2 SQIVND (reference sequence). The CDR3 bases are TGTGCCAGTAGTATAGCGGACACTTCCTACGAGCAGTACTTC. This translates into CASSIADTSYEQYF.

This chain joins TRBV29-1 and TRBJ2-5; tentatively, D is TRBD1 (6 bases). The germline V and J ends were trimmed by 3 bases and 2 bases, with 10 bases remaining between them. Germline V gives CDR1 SQVTM, CDR2 ANQGSEA. CDR3 length: 13 residues. DNA for the CDR3: TGCAGCGTTGATGGCAGGGGACAAGAGACCCAGTACTTC. Protein product: CSVDGRGQETQYF.